These T cell receptor beta chains were read from a single sample in a study of shared clonotypes between healthy human individuals. Here immunoSEQ multiplex PCR was the method, and the copy in TCRdb shows in-frame clones only, minus some. The table records roughly 2.1 million clones, approximately 94% of them present only once. The source material was naive CD8+ T cells from PBMCs. These receptors were taken from a man aged 18 to 29 in good health. Some clones in this sample may be carry-over from other donors' samples. CDR3s include the opening cysteine and the closing phenylalanine or tryptophan. The order of the fields is clone size, V gene, D gene, J gene, CDR3 protein, CDR3 DNA. A D gene is named only where the DNA matches it firmly. Some rows have no size entry. The others give once, few or many, or a class for an expanded clone.

>-|TRBV28|TRBD1|TRBJ1-5
CASSSGQGAQPQHF
TGTGCCAGCAGTTCGGGACAGGGGGCTCAGCCCCAGCATTTT
>few|TRBV27|-|TRBJ1-5
CASSPRAGAQPQHF
TGTGCCAGCAGTCCCCGGGCAGGGGCCCAGCCCCAGCATTTT
>-|TRBV7-9|TRBD2|TRBJ2-1
CASSLVGLADISYNEQFF
TGTGCCAGCAGCTTAGTGGGACTAGCGGACATCTCCTACAATGAGCAGTTCTTC
>once|TRBV5-1|TRBD2|TRBJ2-2
CASSPTGGTSGSPNTGELFF
TGCGCCAGCAGCCCCACTGGGGGGACTAGCGGGAGCCCGAACACCGGGGAGCTGTTTTTT
>-|TRBV21-1|-|TRBJ2-3
CASSKAFETPGPDTQYF
TGTGCCAGCAGCAAGGCCTTTGAGACCCCAGGACCAGATACGCAGTATTTT
>-|TRBV28|-|TRBJ1-3
CASRWTVSGNTIYF
TGTGCCAGCAGATGGACAGTCTCTGGAAACACCATATATTTT
>few|TRBV6-5|-|TRBJ1-1
CASKAVGTEAFF
TGTGCCAGCAAAGCGGTCGGGACTGAAGCTTTCTTT
>-|TRBV2|TRBD1|TRBJ1-5
CASSRTGDRSNQPQHF
TGTGCCAGCAGTAGGACAGGGGACAGAAGCAATCAGCCCCAGCATTTT
>few|TRBV10-3|-|TRBJ2-2
CAISGLNTGELFF
TGTGCCATCAGTGGTCTTAACACCGGGGAGCTGTTTTTT
>-|TRBV7-9|-|TRBJ2-7
CASSILDRYYEQYF
TGTGCCAGCAGCATCCTCGACAGGTACTACGAGCAGTACTTC
>-|TRBV27|-|TRBJ2-7
CASSFRAGHYEQYF
TGTGCCAGCAGTTTTAGGGCGGGGCACTACGAGCAGTACTTC
>-|TRBV19|-|TRBJ2-7
CASSISSPHYEQYF
TGTGCCAGTAGTATATCATCCCCTCACTACGAGCAGTACTTC
>-|TRBV7-2|TRBD1|TRBJ2-7
CASSLTGGAAYEQYF
TGTGCCAGCAGCCTCACAGGGGGTGCCGCCTACGAGCAGTACTTC
>-|TRBV27|-|TRBJ1-1
CASSLSPGYPHTEAFF
TGTGCCAGCAGTTTATCCCCGGGGTACCCCCACACTGAAGCTTTCTTT
>-|TRBV6-5|-|TRBJ1-2
CASSPRHQSYGYTF
TGTGCCAGCAGCCCTAGACATCAATCCTATGGCTACACCTTC
>-|TRBV19|-|TRBJ2-2
CASSRQGPTGELFF
TGTGCCAGTAGTAGGCAGGGTCCCACCGGGGAGCTGTTTTTT
>-|TRBV6-5|-|TRBJ2-7
CASSYGPGLNYEQYF
TGTGCCAGCAGTTACGGTCCAGGGTTAAACTACGAGCAGTACTTC
>-|TRBV4-1|-|TRBJ2-7
CASSSRTAYSYEQYF
TGCGCCAGCAGCTCCCGGACAGCTTACTCCTACGAGCAGTACTTC
>-|TRBV27|-|TRBJ2-7
CASSLYGGVSYEQYF
TGTGCCAGCAGTTTATATGGGGGTGTATCCTACGAGCAGTACTTC
>-|TRBV2|-|TRBJ1-5
CASSSRDLSNQPQHF
TGTGCCAGCAGTAGCAGGGATCTCAGCAATCAGCCCCAGCATTTT
>once|TRBV9|-|TRBJ1-5
CASSPTVNNQPQHF
TGTGCCAGCAGCCCGACAGTAAACAATCAGCCCCAGCATTTT
>-|TRBV7-2|TRBD2|TRBJ2-5
CASTPSGGGETQYF
TGTGCCAGCACCCCATCGGGAGGCGGTGAGACCCAGTACTTC
>-|TRBV7-9|TRBD1|TRBJ2-7
CASSAGGTGFYEQYF
TGTGCCAGCAGCGCCGGCGGGACAGGATTCTACGAGCAGTACTTC
>-|TRBV27|-|TRBJ2-1
CASSLSLAAYEQFF
TGTGCCAGCAGTTTATCACTAGCTGCCTATGAGCAGTTCTTC
>-|TRBV4-1|TRBD2|TRBJ2-1
CASSQGTSKGEQFF
TGCGCCAGCAGCCAAGGGACTAGCAAGGGTGAGCAGTTCTTC
>once|TRBV7-9|-|TRBJ2-4
CASSPGAGPKNIQYF
TGTGCCAGCAGCCCTGGTGCGGGGCCCAAAAACATTCAGTACTTC
>-|TRBV28|TRBD1|TRBJ2-2
CASSLWGQGTGELFF
TGTGCCAGCAGTTTATGGGGACAGGGCACCGGGGAGCTGTTTTTT
>-|TRBV27|-|TRBJ1-1
CASSLYGPAGALAGEVGFF
TGTGCCAGCAGTTTATATGGTCCGGCAGGGGCGTTGGCGGGAGAGGTGGGTTTCTTT
>-|TRBV29-1|-|TRBJ2-7
CSVENWGKSPYEQYF
TGCAGCGTTGAAAATTGGGGGAAATCCCCCTACGAGCAGTACTTC
>-|TRBV5-1|-|TRBJ1-1
CASSLVWRRVGSGNTEAFF
TGCGCCAGCAGCTTGGTGTGGCGCAGGGTAGGGTCGGGGAACACTGAAGCTTTCTTT
>-|TRBV19|-|TRBJ1-1
CASSPSFSSAEAFF
TGTGCCAGTAGCCCGAGTTTCTCGAGCGCTGAAGCTTTCTTT
>-|TRBV4-1|-|TRBJ1-1
CASSQVGLLGTEAFF
TGCGCCAGCAGCCAAGTAGGGTTGTTGGGCACTGAAGCTTTCTTT
>-|TRBV27|-|TRBJ1-2
CASSPNPGKGNGYTF
TGTGCCAGCAGTCCCAATCCAGGGAAGGGGAATGGCTACACCTTC
>-|TRBV6-1|-|TRBJ1-5
CASRIQGSQPQHF
TGTGCCAGCAGAATACAGGGTTCTCAGCCCCAGCATTTT
>once|TRBV5-4|TRBD2|TRBJ2-3
CASSLELAGDTQYF
TGTGCCAGCAGCTTGGAACTAGCGGGGGATACGCAGTATTTT
>-|TRBV6-4|-|TRBJ2-3
CASSDPGDTQYF
TGTGCCAGCAGTGACCCCGGGGATACGCAGTATTTT
>-|TRBV2|-|TRBJ2-5
CASSPRDLETQYF
TGTGCCAGCAGCCCCCGGGACCTAGAGACCCAGTACTTC
>-|TRBV9|-|TRBJ1-2
CASSVSEGSHGYTF
TGTGCCAGCAGCGTATCAGAGGGATCCCATGGCTACACCTTC
>-|TRBV6-5|-|TRBJ1-2
CASSMGEGHREGYTF
TGTGCCAGCAGTATGGGGGAGGGGCATCGGGAAGGCTACACCTTC
>-|TRBV27|TRBD2|TRBJ2-1
CASSLVGSSGGGFF
TGTGCCAGCAGTTTAGTCGGTTCTAGCGGGGGTGGGTTCTTC
>-|TRBV13|-|TRBJ2-1
CASSLLGGGPGNEQFF
TGTGCCAGCAGCCTCCTTGGGGGAGGACCGGGCAATGAGCAGTTCTTC
>-|TRBV9|TRBD2|TRBJ2-1
CASSVGSAGGPEDEQFF
TGTGCCAGCAGCGTAGGCAGCGCGGGAGGGCCGGAGGATGAGCAGTTCTTC
>once|TRBV28|-|TRBJ1-4
CASSLGQPLNEKLFF
TGTGCCAGCAGTCTCGGACAGCCCCTTAATGAAAAACTGTTTTTT